A selection of T cell receptor beta chains follows, all from one sample in a study of response to subunit inactivated influenza vaccine. TCRdb redid the calling of the RT-PCR reads with MiXCR, one entry per CDR3 protein. This sample has about 540,000 distinct CDR3 sequences, with around a quarter found just once. In addition, the sample was reused for a study of T cells expressing NK-cell markers.

The material sequenced was CD4+ T cells sorted from PBMCs, taken about 13 days after vaccination. These receptors were obtained from a man aged 50-59 years who received an inactivated influenza vaccine. The CDR3 runs from the conserved cysteine through the conserved F or W. D genes are given only for firm matches. The size entry is marked missing in some rows and otherwise reads once, few, many or a size class.

abundance	v_gene	j_gene	d_gene	CDR3nt	CDR3aa
.	TRBV12-3/TRBV12-4	TRBJ2-1	TRBD2	TGTGCCAGCAGAACCGGTGGGAGGGGTGGGAAGTTCTTC	CASRTGGRGGKFF
.	TRBV7-7	TRBJ2-7	.	TGTGCTAGCAGCTTAGCATTTGGGCAGGACTACGAGCAGTACTTC	CASSLAFGQDYEQYF
.	TRBV20-1	TRBJ2-1	.	TGCAGTGCTAGCCGGGACCCCAGGAATGAGCAGTTCTTC	CSASRDPRNEQFF
few	TRBV20-1	TRBJ2-7	TRBD2	TGCAGTGCTAGAGATCAGGCCCTAGCGGGGGGACTATTTACGAAGCAGTACTTC	CSARDQALAGGLFTKQYF
.	TRBV9	TRBJ2-1	.	TGTGCCAGCAGCGTAGATCTAGCTTTATACAATGAGCAGTTCTTC	CASSVDLALYNEQFF
.	TRBV7-2	TRBJ1-1	.	TGTGCCAGCAGCTTAGACGGACAGATTAACACTGAAGCTTTCTTT	CASSLDGQINTEAFF
few	TRBV20-1	TRBJ1-1	.	TGCAGTGCTACAGACAGCTCAACAAACACTGAAGCTTTCTTT	CSATDSSTNTEAFF
few	TRBV12-3/TRBV12-4	TRBJ1-1	.	TGTGCCAGCAGTTTAAAAGGGGGACTATCTGAAGCTTTCTTT	CASSLKGGLSEAFF
.	TRBV7-2	TRBJ2-1	.	TGTGCCAGCAGCTTAGTGTTGTCAGAGCAGTTCTTC	CASSLVLSEQFF
.	TRBV7-9	TRBJ2-7	TRBD2	TGTGCCAGCAGCTTTATAGGACTAGGGAACGAGCAGTACTTC	CASSFIGLGNEQYF
.	TRBV20-1	TRBJ2-3	.	TGCAGTGCTAGTCACAATAGCAAGACAGATACGCAGTATTTT	CSASHNSKTDTQYF
few	TRBV24-1	TRBJ2-1	TRBD1	TGTGCCACCAGTGATGCCAGCAGGGGGCACTCCTACAATGAGCAGTTCTTC	CATSDASRGHSYNEQFF
.	TRBV6-2/TRBV6-3	TRBJ1-1	.	TGTGCCAGCAGCTACCGGGACATCTTAATGAACACTGAAGCTTTCTTT	CASSYRDILMNTEAFF
few	TRBV4-2	TRBJ2-1	.	TGTGCCAGCAGCCCACGGGAGAACAATGAGCAGTTCTTC	CASSPRENNEQFF
.	TRBV28	TRBJ1-5	.	TGTGCCAGCTCGCGGGGGGGTGACGCTCAGCCCCAGCATTTT	CASSRGGDAQPQHF
few	TRBV18	TRBJ2-7	TRBD1	TGTGCCAGCTCACCAAGTATAGACAGGGCCTCCTACGAGCAGTACTTC	CASSPSIDRASYEQYF
few	TRBV12-3/TRBV12-4	TRBJ1-1	.	TGTGCCATCCTTGGTTATGGGACTGAAGCTTTCTTT	CAILGYGTEAFF
.	TRBV20-1	TRBJ2-1	.	TGCAGTGCTAGACGGGGGGCCAGCAGTAATGAGCAGTTCTTC	CSARRGASSNEQFF
few	TRBV12-3/TRBV12-4	TRBJ2-5	.	TGTGCCAGCAGTTGGGAGACCGACAGGCTTCAAGAGACCCAGTACTTC	CASSWETDRLQETQYF
few	TRBV5-1	TRBJ1-6	TRBD1	TGCGCCAGCAGCTGGGGACAGGATAATTCACCCCTCCACTTT	CASSWGQDNSPLHF
.	TRBV6-2/TRBV6-3	TRBJ2-7	.	TGTGCCAGCAGTAATCCCTGGGGGGAGCAGTACTTC	CASSNPWGEQYF
.	TRBV3-1	TRBJ1-6	TRBD1	TGTGCCAGCAGCCCGCTCGACAGGGGCGGTTCACCCCTCCACTTT	CASSPLDRGGSPLHF
few	TRBV6-1	TRBJ2-1	.	TGTGCCTGCCGGGACCGCCGATACAATGAGCAGTTCTTC	CACRDRRYNEQFF
.	TRBV6-5	TRBJ2-7	.	TGTGCCAGCAGTTACCGACAGGCCTACTACGAGCAGTACTTC	CASSYRQAYYEQYF
.	TRBV6-1	TRBJ1-1	.	TGTGCCAGCAGTGAAAAGGGTTTGAACACTGAAGCTTTCTTT	CASSEKGLNTEAFF
few	TRBV20-1	TRBJ2-1	.	TGCAGTGCTACGAATGTTGCGGCGAGCTCCTACAATGAGCAGTTCTTC	CSATNVAASSYNEQFF
.	TRBV5-1	TRBJ2-1	.	TGCGCCAGCAGCTTGGAAGGTTCAGGCCACAGCAATGAGCAGTTCTTC	CASSLEGSGHSNEQFF
.	TRBV20-1	TRBJ2-5	TRBD2	TGCAGTGCTATGCGGGAGGGGACCCAGTACTTC	CSAMREGTQYF
few	TRBV5-1	TRBJ1-4	.	TGCGCCAGCAGCGAATACACAGCAACTAATGAAAAACTGTTTTTT	CASSEYTATNEKLFF
few	TRBV6-1	TRBJ2-3	.	TGTGCCAGCAGTGAAGAAAAATCGTTTGGGGGCAGGACAGATACGCAGTATTTT	CASSEEKSFGGRTDTQYF
.	TRBV28	TRBJ1-5	TRBD1	TGTGCCAGCAGTAGCAGGGGGCACGGAGTTCAGCCCCAGCATTTT	CASSSRGHGVQPQHF
few	TRBV20-1	TRBJ2-7	TRBD2	TGCAGTGCCGCAAGCGGGAACGCGAGAAACGAGCAGTACTTC	CSAASGNARNEQYF
.	TRBV5-6	TRBJ2-7	.	TGTGCCAGCAGCCAGCGGAGAATCAGCTCCTACGAGCAGTACTTC	CASSQRRISSYEQYF
.	TRBV12-3/TRBV12-4	TRBJ2-2	TRBD2	TGTGCCAGCAGTCCCACCCCGGGACTAGTGGGCACCGGGGAGCTGTTTTTT	CASSPTPGLVGTGELFF
.	TRBV6-2/TRBV6-3	TRBJ2-6	.	TGTGCCAGCAGTGACCCCCCCCAGGCTGGGGCCAACGTCCTGACTTTC	CASSDPPQAGANVLTF
.	TRBV25-1	TRBJ1-4	.	TGTGCCAGCAGTGAAGAGACCGCCCGGAACCTGTTTTTT	CASSEETARNLFF
.	TRBV6-6	TRBJ2-5	.	TGTGCCAGCAGTCGACCCCAGCTGGAGACCCAGTACTTC	CASSRPQLETQYF
few	TRBV3-1	TRBJ2-1	.	TGTGCCAGCAGCCACCCCGGGACAACCATCGATGAGCAGTTCTTC	CASSHPGTTIDEQFF
few	TRBV7-3	TRBJ2-5	TRBD1	TGTGCCAGCAGCCGACAGGGGGCCAAACAAGAGACCCAGTACTTC	CASSRQGAKQETQYF
few	TRBV5-5	TRBJ1-2	.	TGTGCCAGCAGCTTGGCGTGGTTAGGGTCCTATGGCTACACCTTC	CASSLAWLGSYGYTF
.	TRBV6-5	TRBJ2-5	TRBD1	TGTGCCAGCAGTTACGGGACAGGGAGGAGATTCGAGACCCAGTACTTC	CASSYGTGRRFETQYF
.	TRBV2	TRBJ1-6	.	TGTGCCAGCAGTGCTGGGGTTGATAATTCACCCCTCCACTTT	CASSAGVDNSPLHF
.	TRBV29-1	TRBJ2-1	.	TGCAGCGTTCTTCCGGGTAAGGTTCGGGAGCAGTTCTTC	CSVLPGKVREQFF
many	TRBV30	TRBJ2-7	.	TGTGCCTGGAGTCGGCCCCCACGCAACTACGAGCAGTACTTC	CAWSRPPRNYEQYF
once	TRBV7-3	TRBJ2-3	.	TGTTCCAGCAGCCCAGGGGTCCAGGCAGATACGCAGTATTTT	CSSSPGVQADTQYF
few	TRBV11-1	TRBJ2-7	.	TGTGCCAGCAGCTTAGGCACAGGGTTTCTGGGACGAGGTCTCTACGAGCAGTACTTC	CASSLGTGFLGRGLYEQYF
many	TRBV18	TRBJ2-1	.	TGTGCCAGCTCACCAAAACACAGGAGCAATGAGCAGTTCTTC	CASSPKHRSNEQFF